The clone carrying this T cell receptor (beta chain) was seen at least ten times. The antigen is not known. The record originates from a study of T-cell reconstitution after alpha-beta-depleted transplantation in children. The TCRbeta library incorporated unique molecular identifiers. Each CDR3 protein is one row after TCRdb ran MiXCR on the PCR reads. Here the sample spans approximately 300,000 distinct CDR3 sequences, less than 9.5% being singletons. Study-wide results and caveats: Several patients had high TCRbeta diversity at day 60; it came from surviving recipient T cells and thymic progenitors. Where alpha-beta T cells came from about two months after transplant was reportedly several hundred expanded graft clones. T-cell numbers and diversity, one year after transplant, stemmed largely from T cells that were newly produced.

The sample was peripheral blood, taken 360 days after TCRalphabeta/CD19-depleted stem cell transplant. This receptor was identified in a female patient aged 2 to 10 who had a stem cell transplant for Fanconi anemia, so the T cells may come from the graft donor.

The CDR3 nucleotides read TGTGCCAGCAGCCAAGCAGGAGGAGATACGCAGTATTTT. Translated: CASSQAGGDTQYF. The chain uses TRBV4-2 and TRBJ2-3; D might be TRBD2 (5 bases). This CDR3 has 13 amino acids. In germline, CDR1 is LGHNA, CDR2 YNFKEQ. Trimming removed 1 base from V and 5 bases from J, with 7 bases in between.